The 31 T cell receptor beta chains below all came from one sample that was sequenced in a study. TCRdb fed the 5' RACE reads into MiXCR, producing one record per CDR3 protein. Of roughly 64,000 distinct CDR3 sequences in the sample, approximately 23% were seen once. The sample comprised memory CD4+ T cells sorted from a lymph node. This sample's subset: memory CD4+ T cells, CD4+CD45RO+CD25-. These receptor sequences come from a female donor with breast cancer.

This clonotype was seen more than once but under ten times. This chain joins TRBV7-2 and TRBJ2-7, with TRBD2 as a possible D gene (7 bases). This CDR3 contains 15 residues. The germline CDR1 and CDR2 sequences are SGHTA and FQGNSA. V shed 5 bases and J shed 5 bases, with 19 bases lying between them. Here the CDR3 DNA reads TGTGCCAGCAGCCCCTCCAGGGGAGGGTCCCACGAGCAGTACTTC. This codes for CASSPSRGGSHEQYF.

This clonotype has a handful of counts. V usage is TRBV20-1 and J usage is TRBJ2-3; D not resolved. Germline V CDR1 and CDR2: DFQATT, SNEGSKA (reference sequence). The V end was cut by 0 bases, the J end by 3 bases, with 16 bases between. The CDR3 length is 16 residues. The CDR3 reads CSARDKTAAATDTQYF. In nucleotides, the CDR3 is TGCAGTGCTAGAGATAAGACGGCCGCCGCGACAGATACGCAGTATTTT.

The CDR3 DNA reads TGTGCCAGCAGCCTGAGACCCACAGATACGCAGTATTTT. This gives the protein CASSLRPTDTQYF. The chain joins TRBV5-6 to TRBJ2-3; D gene ambiguous. V shed 4 bases and J shed 2 bases, with 8 bases lying between them. Germline lookup yields CDR1 SGHDT and CDR2 YYEEEE. There are 13 residues in the CDR3.

This clonotype came up a few times. The genes are TRBV5-1 and TRBJ2-3; D possibly matches TRBD1 or TRBD2 (7 bases each). The CDR3 is 17 amino acids. Germline V gives CDR1 SGHRS, CDR2 YFSETQ. Trimming shortened V by 4 bases and J by 0 bases, and 18 bases separated the two germline ends. The CDR3 DNA reads TGCGCCAGCAGCATTGGGAGGGGGCAGTCTAGCACAGATACGCAGTATTTT. This translates into CASSIGRGQSSTDTQYF.

This clonotype was detected only a few times. The chain is built from TRBV5-1 and TRBJ2-6; perhaps TRBD1 as D (6 bases). V was shortened by 4 bases and J by 0 bases, with 17 bases between the two germline ends. The length of the CDR3 is 18 residues. Germline V gene lookup returns CDR1 SGHRS and CDR2 YFSETQ. CDR3 nucleotides: TGCGCCAGCAGCCACGGACAGCGACTCTTCTCTGGGGCCAACGTCCTGACTTTC. Translating gives CASSHGQRLFSGANVLTF.

In this sample, this clonotype turned up many times. In DNA form, the CDR3 reads TGTGCCAGCAGTCTCGACGGCATCGGGGGTCAGCCCCAGCATTTT. Encoded protein: CASSLDGIGGQPQHF. The chain uses TRBV6-5 and TRBJ1-5; a possible D gene is TRBD1 (5 bases). CDR1 and CDR2 (germline): MNHEY, SVGAGI. The CDR3 is made up of 15 amino acids. V was shortened by 5 bases and J by 6 bases, with 17 bases between the two germline ends.

The rearrangement joins TRBV6-2 or TRBV6-3 to TRBJ2-3; the match to TRBD2 covers 10 bases. Trimming cost V 6 bases and J 2 bases; bases outside gene matches: 11. Germline CDR1 is MNHEY and CDR2 is SVGEGT. The CDR3 covers 17 residues. CDR3 region: CASSPPWTSGFTDTQYF. The CDR3 bases are TGTGCCAGCAGCCCTCCCTGGACTAGCGGATTCACAGATACGCAGTATTTT.

J is TRBJ1-1 and V is TRBV9, with no clear D. Per the germline V gene, CDR1 is SGDLS and CDR2 is YYNGEE. The V and J ends lost 2 bases and 0 bases respectively, with 8 bases between them. The CDR3 loop spans 14 amino acids. The CDR3 region has the DNA TGTGCCAGCAGCGTTCGGCCAATGAACACTGAAGCTTTCTTT. It encodes CASSVRPMNTEAFF.

V and J are TRBV5-1 and TRBJ2-3; D remains ambiguous. CDR3 length: 13 amino acids. Trimming shortened V by 4 bases and J by 4 bases, and 10 bases separated the two germline ends. From germline, CDR1 is SGHRS and CDR2 YFSETQ. The CDR3 DNA reads as TGCGCCAGCAGCGAGACTGGATCAGATACGCAGTATTTT. Residues: CASSETGSDTQYF. Full variable domain (rest looked up from reference TRBV5-1 and TRBJ2-3): KAGVTQTPRYLIKTRGQQVTLSCSPISGHRSVSWYQQTPGQGLQFLFEYFSETQRNKGNFPGRFSGRQFSNSRSEMNVSTLELGDSALYLCASSETGSDTQYFGPGTRLTVL.

This clonotype has a handful of counts. The chain links TRBV20-1 to TRBJ2-5; D unresolved. CDR3 length equals 13 residues. V lost 6 bases to trimming and J lost 2 bases, with 13 bases between them. The germline V gene has CDR1 DFQATT and CDR2 SNEGSKA (reference sequence). CDR3 sequence: CSAGIVGQETQYF. In nucleotides, the CDR3 is TGCAGTGCGGGGATTGTCGGGCAAGAGACCCAGTACTTC.

This clonotype was recorded a few times. The V call is TRBV10-2, the J call TRBJ2-1; unclear D gene. The CDR3 totals 14 residues. With 2 bases removed from V and 6 bases from J, the gap between germline ends came to 11 bases. CDR1 and CDR2 (germline): WSHSY, SAAADI. CDR3 in amino acids: CASSEPTTGNEQFF. The CDR3 nucleotides are TGCGCCAGCAGTGAGCCCACTACTGGCAATGAGCAGTTCTTC.

The genes are TRBV5-1 and TRBJ2-7; TRBD1 is a possible D gene (5 bases). V was shortened by 0 bases and J by 6 bases, with 16 bases between the two germline ends. The CDR3 runs 15 residues. The germline V gene encodes CDR1 SGHRS and CDR2 YFSETQ. The CDR3 region is CASSLGQGRFSEQYF. The CDR3 coding sequence is TGCGCCAGCAGCTTGGGGCAGGGCCGTTTCAGCGAGCAGTACTTC.

This clonotype was seen many times. DNA for the CDR3: TGTGCCAGCAGCTCTCTAAGCGGGGGGGCCAGGCGGGAGACCCAGTACTTC. It encodes CASSSLSGGARRETQYF. V usage is TRBV7-2 and J usage is TRBJ2-5, with 10 bases matching TRBD2. This CDR3 is 17 amino acids long. Germline V gene sequence: CDR1 SGHTA, CDR2 FQGNSA. The trim removed 4 bases at V and 5 bases at J, leaving 13 bases unmatched. Complete variable domain (other parts from reference TRBV7-2 and TRBJ2-5): GAGVSQSPSNKVTEKGKDVELRCDPISGHTALYWYRQSLGQGLEFLIYFQGNSAPDKSGLPSDRFSAERTGGSVSTLTIQRTQQEDSAVYLCASSSLSGGARRETQYFGPGTRLLVL.

The sample holds a few counts of this clonotype. The chain uses TRBV7-3 and TRBJ1-2; TRBD1 is a possible D gene (5 bases). This CDR3 region has 14 residues. V lost 1 base and J lost 7, with 13 bases in between. CDR1 and CDR2 from the germline V gene are SGHTA and FQGTGA. Here the CDR3 reads CASSLRGTVFGYTF. CDR3 coding DNA: TGTGCCAGCAGCTTAAGGGGGACGGTATTTGGCTACACCTTC.

At least ten counts were recorded for this clonotype. At one end the junction does not follow the germline gene, possibly because of a read error. The rearrangement joins TRBV7-7 to TRBJ2-2; D gene ambiguous. CDR3 size: 15 residues. From germline, CDR1 is SSHAT and CDR2 FNYEAQ (reference sequence). CDR3 coding DNA: TGTGCTAGCAGTAAATCTGGGTTTGGCACCGGGGAGCTGTTTTTT. It specifies CASSKSGFGTGELFF.

J is TRBJ1-1 and V is TRBV30; D uncertain. Trimming removed 3 bases from V and 3 bases from J, with 8 bases in between. This CDR3 comprises 12 residues. The germline V gene encodes CDR1 GTSNPN and CDR2 SVGIG (reference sequence). The CDR3: CAWRNRDTEAFF. CDR3 sequence (DNA): TGTGCCTGGAGGAACAGAGACACTGAAGCTTTCTTT.

This chain links TRBV7-9 with TRBJ1-6; 7 nucleotides agree with TRBD1. The CDR3 extends over 15 amino acids. J was trimmed by 0 bases and V by 6 bases; bases with no gene match: 2. Germline V gene lookup returns CDR1 SEHNR and CDR2 FQNEAQ (reference sequence). CDR3 residues: CASSWDSSYNSPLHF. CDR3 in DNA: TGTGCCAGCAGTTGGGACAGCTCCTATAATTCACCCCTCCACTTT.

As to this clonotype: A much larger clone differs from this one at a single base, so this may be a read error. This chain uses TRBV6-5 with TRBJ2-2; D remains unclear. V was trimmed by 4 bases and J by 7 bases, leaving 10 bases between them. Germline assignment: CDR1 MNHEY and CDR2 SVGAGI. The CDR3 is 13 amino acids. The CDR3 sequence: CASSFVVGGELFF. Written as DNA, the CDR3 is TGTGCCAGCAGTTTCGTGGTGGGCGGGGAGCTGTTTTTT.

This clonotype has only a few counts. The J gene is TRBJ2-7, the V gene TRBV6-1; D gene unclear. Trimming removed 8 bases from V and 0 bases from J, with 11 bases in between. Germline assignment: CDR1 MNHNS and CDR2 SASEGT. The CDR3 length is 13 residues. Here the CDR3 DNA reads TGTGCCAGCGGGCAGAGTAGCTCCTACGAGCAGTACTTC. Translated, it gives CASGQSSSYEQYF.

This clonotype has ten or more counts. The V and J genes are TRBV7-8 and TRBJ1-1; 7 bases are a match to TRBD1. Germline values: CDR1 SGHVS, CDR2 FQNEAQ. The V gene end was trimmed by 8 bases and the J gene end by 4 bases; junction bases not matched to a gene: 7. The CDR3 totals 13 residues. The CDR3 DNA reads as TGTGCCAGCGGGCGGACAGGCTCCACTGAAGCTTTCTTT. It is translated as CASGRTGSTEAFF.

This rearrangement joins TRBV18 to TRBJ1-6, with TRBD1 matching over 9 bases. This CDR3 contains 16 residues. J was trimmed by 6 bases and V by 1 base; bases with no gene match: 4. Germline V gene data show CDR1 as KGHSH and CDR2 as LQKENI. The CDR3 coding sequence is TGTGCCAGCTCACCACGAATGACAGGGGGTAATTCACCCCTCCACTTT. Protein product: CASSPRMTGGNSPLHF.

This clonotype was seen a handful of times. The chain recombines TRBV10-2 with TRBJ2-3; TRBD2 matches 11 bases. V was clipped by 7 bases and J by 1 base; unmatched bases: 1. Germline V lookup: CDR1 WSHSY, CDR2 SAAADI. This CDR3 contains 14 residues. This chain's CDR3 is CASKGLAGTDTQYF. CDR3 DNA: TGCGCCAGCAAGGGACTAGCGGGCACAGATACGCAGTATTTT.

The chain recombines TRBV12-3 or TRBV12-4 with TRBJ2-7, with D maybe TRBD2 (6 bases). V lost 3 bases and J 1 base, leaving 10 bases between the germline ends. This CDR3 contains 14 residues. DNA for the CDR3: TGTGCCAGCAGTTTTCAGCGGGTATCCTACGAGCAGTACTTC. This gives the protein CASSFQRVSYEQYF.

This rearrangement joins TRBV9 to TRBJ2-2; TRBD1 agrees at 8 bases. V gave up 4 bases and J gave up 5 bases; unmatched junction bases: 4. The V gene's germline CDR1 is SGDLS and CDR2 YYNGEE. The CDR3 is 14 residues long. In nucleotides, the CDR3 is TGTGCCAGCAGCCCCCAGGGGGCAACCGGGGAGCTGTTTTTT. Encoded protein: CASSPQGATGELFF.

The chain links TRBV10-3 to TRBJ1-4; D ambiguous. The V end was cut by 6 bases, the J end by 6 bases, with 11 bases between. Germline lookup yields CDR1 ENHRY and CDR2 SYGVKD. This CDR3 contains 13 residues. The CDR3: CAIRDRTDEKLFF. CDR3 sequence (DNA): TGTGCCATCAGGGACCGGACTGATGAAAAACTGTTTTTT.

This clonotype was detected many times. The J gene is TRBJ1-5, the V gene TRBV6-5; tentative D call: TRBD1 (5 bases). Germline-derived CDR1 and CDR2 are MNHEY and SVGAGI. The ends were cut back, 6 bases at V and 4 bases at J, with 13 bases in the middle. This CDR3 has 14 amino acids. CDR3 loop: CASRGRGGNQPQHF. The CDR3 coding sequence is TGTGCCAGCAGGGGACGGGGCGGGAATCAGCCCCAGCATTTT.

This clonotype was detected many times. This chain's CDR3 is CSARPHGSSYEQYF. In DNA form, the CDR3 reads TGCAGTGCTAGACCCCACGGGAGCTCCTACGAGCAGTACTTC. The genes are TRBV20-1 and TRBJ2-7; tentative D call: TRBD2 (6 bases). Germline CDR1 DFQATT, CDR2 SNEGSKA (reference sequence). Trimming pared 2 bases from V and 0 bases from J, leaving 11 bases between. This CDR3 has 14 amino acids.

The V gene is TRBV20-1, the J gene TRBJ1-2, with D possibly TRBD1 on 6 matching bases. This CDR3 has 13 amino acids. Looked up from germline, CDR1 is DFQATT and CDR2 is SNEGSKA (reference sequence). The ends were cut back, 2 bases at V and 6 bases at J, with 13 bases in the middle. The CDR3 DNA reads TGCAGTGCTAGATGGGGGGCGTCCAATGGCTACACCTTC. Protein: CSARWGASNGYTF.

This chain uses TRBV30 with TRBJ1-1; 7 bases fit TRBD1. The germline V gene encodes CDR1 GTSNPN and CDR2 SVGIG (reference sequence). The J segment lost 7 bases and the V segment lost 0 bases, leaving 11 bases of the junction unmatched. The CDR3 runs to 15 residues. The CDR3 here is CAWSVRAGGLGEAFF. The CDR3 coding sequence is TGTGCCTGGAGTGTACGCGCAGGGGGATTGGGTGAAGCTTTCTTT. The complete variable domain, with remaining parts taken from reference TRBV30 and TRBJ1-1, reads SQTIHQWPATLVQPVGSPLSLECTVEGTSNPNLYWYRQAAGRGLQLLFYSVGIGQISSEVPQNLSASRPQDRQFILSSKKLLLSDSGFYLCAWSVRAGGLGEAFFGQGTRLTVV.

This clonotype turned up a few times. The chain employs TRBV28 and TRBJ1-5; TRBD1 aligns across 8 bases. Germline CDR1 and CDR2: MDHEN and SYDVKM. The CDR3 is 18 amino acids. The ends lost 6 bases at V and 11 bases at J; junction bases unmatched: 24. CDR3 DNA: TGTGCCAGCAGCCTTAATGGGGAGGACAGGGAGACAGTTTGGGCCCAGCATTTT. It specifies CASSLNGEDRETVWAQHF. The variable domain in full, with the rest retrieved from reference TRBV28 and TRBJ1-5, is DVKVTQSSRYLVKRTGEKVFLECVQDMDHENMFWYRQDPGLGLRLIYFSYDVKMKEKGDIPEGYSVSREKKERFSLILESASTNQTSMYLCASSLNGEDRETVWAQHFGDGTRLSIL.

This clonotype was seen more than once but under ten times. The chain carries TRBV6-1 and TRBJ2-1; D perhaps matches TRBD2 (5 bases). Trimming cost V 6 bases and J 4 bases, with 10 bases left between them. Germline V CDR1 and CDR2: MNHNS, SASEGT. CDR3 length: 13 residues. CDR3 amino acids: CASREDGYNEQFF. CDR3 sequence (DNA): TGTGCCAGCAGGGAGGACGGATACAATGAGCAGTTCTTC.